This T cell receptor (beta chain) was sequenced in a study of cytomegalovirus exposure and HLA in healthy donors. Study-wide results and limits: It has been reported that TCR beta sequences accurately predicted the HLA-A and HLA-B alleles of most subjects. Within an earlier analysis, most TCR beta V segments proved productive either about 90% or about 30% of the time. TCR beta chain V- and J-gene trimming was linked, in a later analysis, to a missense variant in DCLRE1C.

Amplification used 60 Vbeta primers and 13 Jbeta primers. TCRdb keeps only in-frame clones here, not all; method: immunoSEQ multiplex PCR. This table has 75,000 to 95,000 clones, 63% appearing once. Notes on this clone: The antigen is unknown.

Germline CDR1 reads MNHNY; CDR2 reads SVGAGI (reference sequence). The length of the CDR3 is 13 residues. Trimming removed 2 bases at V and 4 bases at J, with 8 bases between. The chain is built from TRBV6-6 and TRBJ1-2, with D unresolved. Sequencing was performed on PBMCs. This receptor was obtained from a young woman in good health and CMV-seronegative. As DNA, the CDR3 is TGTGCCAGCAGTTACGAGGAACCCTATGGCTACACCTTC. Encoded protein: CASSYEEPYGYTF.